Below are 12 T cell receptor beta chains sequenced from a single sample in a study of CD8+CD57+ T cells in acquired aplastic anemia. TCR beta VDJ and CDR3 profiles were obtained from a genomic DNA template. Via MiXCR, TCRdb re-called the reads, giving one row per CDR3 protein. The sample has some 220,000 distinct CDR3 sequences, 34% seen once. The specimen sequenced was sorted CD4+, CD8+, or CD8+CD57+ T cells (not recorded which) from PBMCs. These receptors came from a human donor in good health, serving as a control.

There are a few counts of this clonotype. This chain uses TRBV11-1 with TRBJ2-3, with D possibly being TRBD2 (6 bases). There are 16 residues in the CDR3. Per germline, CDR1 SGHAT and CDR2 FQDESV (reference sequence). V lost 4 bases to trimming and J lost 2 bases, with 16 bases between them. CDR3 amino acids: CASSSGYGGYTDTQYF. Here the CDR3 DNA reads TGTGCCAGCAGCTCCGGTTATGGGGGGTACACAGATACGCAGTATTTT.

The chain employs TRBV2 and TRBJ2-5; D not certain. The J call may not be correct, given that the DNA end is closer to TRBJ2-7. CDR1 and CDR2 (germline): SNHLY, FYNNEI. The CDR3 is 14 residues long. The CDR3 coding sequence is TGTGCCAGCAGGGTTGCGCTCAGCCCCCACGAGCAGTACTTC. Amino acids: CASRVALSPHEQYF.

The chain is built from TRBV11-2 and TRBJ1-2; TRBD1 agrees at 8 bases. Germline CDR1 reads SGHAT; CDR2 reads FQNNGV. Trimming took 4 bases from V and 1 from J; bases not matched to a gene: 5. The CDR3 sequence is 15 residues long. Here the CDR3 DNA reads TGTGCCAGCAGCTCCGGACAGGGCCGTAACTATGGCTACACCTTC. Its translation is CASSSGQGRNYGYTF.

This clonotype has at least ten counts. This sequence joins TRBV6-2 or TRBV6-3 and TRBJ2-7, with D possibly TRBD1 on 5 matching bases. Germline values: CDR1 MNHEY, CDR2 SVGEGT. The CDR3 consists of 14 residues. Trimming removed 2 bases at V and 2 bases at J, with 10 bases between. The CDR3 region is CASSYEQGPYEQYF. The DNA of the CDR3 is TGTGCCAGCAGTTACGAGCAGGGCCCCTACGAGCAGTACTTC.

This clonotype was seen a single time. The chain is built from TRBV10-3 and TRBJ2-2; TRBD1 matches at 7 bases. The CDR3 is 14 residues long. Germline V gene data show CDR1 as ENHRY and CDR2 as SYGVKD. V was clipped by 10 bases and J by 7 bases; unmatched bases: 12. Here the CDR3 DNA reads TGTGCCAGCTGGGACAGAACATTCAGCGGGGAGCTGTTTTTT. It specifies CASWDRTFSGELFF.

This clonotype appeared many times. This CDR3 reads CASSLTGTGETQYF. CDR3 in DNA: TGCGCCAGCAGCTTAACCGGGACAGGGGAGACCCAGTACTTC. The chain carries TRBV5-1 and TRBJ2-5; 9 bases agree with TRBD1. Germline V CDR1 and CDR2: SGHRS, YFSETQ. The CDR3 loop spans 14 amino acids. The trim removed 2 bases at V and 5 bases at J, leaving 4 bases unmatched.

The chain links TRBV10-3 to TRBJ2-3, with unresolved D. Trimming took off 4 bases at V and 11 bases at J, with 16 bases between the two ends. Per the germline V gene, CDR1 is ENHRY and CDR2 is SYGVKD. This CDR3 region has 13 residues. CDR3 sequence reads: CAISVALGNEQYF. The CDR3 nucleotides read TGTGCCATCAGTGTAGCCTTGGGTAATGAGCAGTATTTT.

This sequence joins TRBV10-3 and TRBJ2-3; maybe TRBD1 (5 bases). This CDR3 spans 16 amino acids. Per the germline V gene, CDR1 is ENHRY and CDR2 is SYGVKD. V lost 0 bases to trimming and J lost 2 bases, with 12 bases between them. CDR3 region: CAISESEGADTDTQYF. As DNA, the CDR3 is TGTGCCATCAGTGAGTCTGAAGGGGCAGACACAGATACGCAGTATTTT.

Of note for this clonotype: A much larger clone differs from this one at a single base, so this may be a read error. CDR3 loop: CSALAGTPYEQYF. The CDR3 DNA reads as TGCAGCGCACTTGCCGGGACTCCCTACGAGCAGTACTTC. The chain joins TRBV29-1 to TRBJ2-7, with D tentatively TRBD2 (6 bases). CDR1 SQVTM and CDR2 ANQGSEA come from the germline V gene. The V end lost 7 bases, the J end lost 2 bases, and 15 bases lay between the germline ends. The CDR3 is made up of 13 amino acids.

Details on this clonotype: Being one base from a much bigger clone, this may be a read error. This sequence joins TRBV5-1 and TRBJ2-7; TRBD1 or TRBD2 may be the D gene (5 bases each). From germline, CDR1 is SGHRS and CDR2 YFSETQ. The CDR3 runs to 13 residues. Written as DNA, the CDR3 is TGCGCCAGCAGCCTAGCCGGGGCCTACGAGCAGCACTTC. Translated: CASSLAGAYEQHF.

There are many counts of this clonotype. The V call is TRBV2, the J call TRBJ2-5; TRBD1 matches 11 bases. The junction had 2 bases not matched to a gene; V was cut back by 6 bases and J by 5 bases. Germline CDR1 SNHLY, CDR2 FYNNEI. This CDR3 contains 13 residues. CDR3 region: CASRDRGRETQYF. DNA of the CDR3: TGTGCCAGCAGGGACAGGGGGCGCGAGACCCAGTACTTC.

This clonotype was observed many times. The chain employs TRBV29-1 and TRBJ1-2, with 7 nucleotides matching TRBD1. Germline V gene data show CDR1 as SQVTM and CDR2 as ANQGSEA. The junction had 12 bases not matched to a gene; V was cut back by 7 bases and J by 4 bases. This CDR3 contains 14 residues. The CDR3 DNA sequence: TGCAGCGGATTGATTTCAGGGGGTGCCTATGGCTACACCTTC. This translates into CSGLISGGAYGYTF.